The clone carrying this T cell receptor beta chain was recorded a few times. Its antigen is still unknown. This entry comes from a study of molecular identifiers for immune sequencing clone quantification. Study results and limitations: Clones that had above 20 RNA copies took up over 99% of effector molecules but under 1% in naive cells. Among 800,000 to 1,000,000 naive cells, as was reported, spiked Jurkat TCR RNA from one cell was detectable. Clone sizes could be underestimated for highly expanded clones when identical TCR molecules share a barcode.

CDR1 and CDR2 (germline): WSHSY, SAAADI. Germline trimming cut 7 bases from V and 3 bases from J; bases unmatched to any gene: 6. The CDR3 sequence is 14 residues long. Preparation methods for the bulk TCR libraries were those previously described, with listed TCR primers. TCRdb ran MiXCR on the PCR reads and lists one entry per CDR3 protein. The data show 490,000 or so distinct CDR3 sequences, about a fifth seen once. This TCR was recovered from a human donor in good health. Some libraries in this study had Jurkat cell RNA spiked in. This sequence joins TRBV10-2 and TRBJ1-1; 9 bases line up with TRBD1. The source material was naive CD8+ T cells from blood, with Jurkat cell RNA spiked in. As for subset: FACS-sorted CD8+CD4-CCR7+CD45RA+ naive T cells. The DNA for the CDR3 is TGCGCCAGCACACAGGGGGCAAAGGACACTGAAGCTTTCTTT. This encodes CASTQGAKDTEAFF.